The clone carrying this T cell receptor (beta chain) has a single count. A quantity of about 0.45 to 1 ug RNA underwent reverse transcription using random hexamers. An immunoSEQ multiplex PCR generated amplified TCR beta CDR3 products spanning 54 Vbeta and 13 Jbeta. TCRdb re-derived calls from the immunoSEQ multiplex PCR reads in MiXCR, one entry per CDR3 protein. The sample shows 150,000 to 200,000 distinct CDR3 sequences, around 93% of them seen only once. TCR beta was sequenced from blood CD8+ and CD4+ T cells. Negative magnetic isolation gave CD8+ and CD4+ cells; FACS enriched CD8+ TEMRA. CDR1 is MNHNS, CDR2 SASEGT, per germline. Trimming removed 6 bases from V and 5 bases from J; junction bases left unmatched: 8. The CDR3 runs to 14 residues. The source of the sample is a study of CD8 T cells in Susac syndrome.

This TCR came from a human donor in good health. The sample comprised CD4+ T cells from PBMCs. The chain has TRBV6-1 and TRBJ2-3, with 7 bases matching TRBD1. The CDR3 loop reads CASRGVSGGDTQYF. CDR3 sequence (DNA): TGTGCCAGCAGGGGGGTGTCAGGGGGAGATACGCAGTATTTT.